This TCR beta chain was captured by sequencing in a study of memory CD4+ T cells and cytomegalovirus serostatus. Points from the study as a whole: Suggested: most of the CMV-linked TCR signature lies in CD4+ memory cells. CMV serostatus prediction reached median AUC 0.95, or 0.91 with US-trained model.

This CDR3 is built from 15 residues. CDR1 and CDR2 (germline): GTSNPN, SVGIG (reference sequence). The germline V and J ends were trimmed by 0 bases and 7 bases, with 13 bases remaining between them. This clone was detected a few times. Its antigen is undetermined. Single viable CD3+CD4+CD8-CD45RO+ cells were sorted as the memory CD4+ T cells. Serum IgG to CMV pp150, pp28, p38 and p52 defined serostatus. Assay used: immunoSEQ multiplex PCR; TCRdb lists only in-frame clones, some missing. The repertoire holds about 48,000 clones, with over 75% as singletons. This sequence originates from an adult in good health and CMV-seronegative. The sequenced sample was memory CD4+ T cells from blood. The genes are TRBV30 and TRBJ1-6, with D possibly being TRBD1 (5 bases). The CDR3 DNA follows: TGTGCCTGGAGTGTGGGGTTGGGGGGAAATTCACCCCTCCACTTT. It translates to CAWSVGLGGNSPLHF.